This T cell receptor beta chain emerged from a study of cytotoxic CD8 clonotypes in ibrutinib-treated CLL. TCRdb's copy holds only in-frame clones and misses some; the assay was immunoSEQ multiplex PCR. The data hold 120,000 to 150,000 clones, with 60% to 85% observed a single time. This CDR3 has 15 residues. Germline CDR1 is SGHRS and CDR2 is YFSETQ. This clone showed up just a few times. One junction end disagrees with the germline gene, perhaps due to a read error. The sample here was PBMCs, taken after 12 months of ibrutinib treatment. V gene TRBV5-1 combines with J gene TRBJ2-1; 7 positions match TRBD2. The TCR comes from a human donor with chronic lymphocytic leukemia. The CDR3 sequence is CASSLETSWYNEQFF. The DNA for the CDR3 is TGCGCCAGCAGTTTGGAGACTAGCTGGTACAATGAGCAGTTCTTC.